The source of this T cell receptor (beta chain) is a study of blood T cell repertoires in COVID-19. The method was immunoSEQ multiplex PCR; TCRdb's version includes in-frame clones alone and lacks a portion of them. Seen here are some 270,000 clones, 80% to 90% observed once, and the top ten hold 4.1%. This TCR came from a woman in her 30s with acute COVID-19. Sequenced: PBMCs or T cells enriched from blood (not recorded which).

The CDR3 nucleotides are TGCGCCAGCAGCCCGACCGGGACTAGCGGCACAGATACGCAGTATTTT. It translates to CASSPTGTSGTDTQYF. V usage is TRBV5-1 and J usage is TRBJ2-3; 10 bases map to TRBD2. Looked up from germline, CDR1 is SGHRS and CDR2 is YFSETQ. J was trimmed by 1 base and V by 4 bases; bases with no gene match: 6. The CDR3 has 16 amino acids.